This T cell receptor (beta chain) was retrieved from a study of cytomegalovirus exposure and HLA in healthy donors. Whole-study results and caveats: The only immune exposure information that was available was CMV serostatus. A few CMV-associated chains proved CMV antigen-specific in vitro. Researchers reported in a later analysis that a missense DCLRE1C variant was tied to TCR beta V- and J-gene trimming.

Germline CDR1 is SQVTM and CDR2 is ANQGSEA. V gave up 7 bases and J gave up 8 bases, with 20 bases separating them. The CDR3 loop spans 13 amino acids. PCR involved 60 Vbeta and 13 Jbeta primers. This table comes from immunoSEQ multiplex PCR, and its TCRdb copy is limited to in-frame clones, with some not included. The sample yields approximately 150,000 clones, around 80% seen once. This clone has just one count. No antigen is known for it. Material: PBMCs. The chain combines TRBV29-1 with TRBJ1-1, with D maybe TRBD1 (5 bases). This receptor was identified in a man between 18 and 35 years old in good health and CMV-seronegative. The chain's CDR3 is CSASPGGRTEAFF. CDR3 sequence (DNA): TGCAGCGCCTCCCCCGGGGGAAGGACGGAAGCTTTCTTT.